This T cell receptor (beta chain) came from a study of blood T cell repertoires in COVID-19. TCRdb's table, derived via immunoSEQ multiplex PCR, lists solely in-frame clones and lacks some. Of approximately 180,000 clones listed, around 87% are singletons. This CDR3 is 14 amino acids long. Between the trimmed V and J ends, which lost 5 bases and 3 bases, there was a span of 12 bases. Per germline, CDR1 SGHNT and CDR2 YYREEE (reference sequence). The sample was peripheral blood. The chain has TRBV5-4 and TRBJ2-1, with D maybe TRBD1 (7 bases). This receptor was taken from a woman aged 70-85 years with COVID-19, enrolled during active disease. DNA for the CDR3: TGTGCCAGCAGTCCAGGGGGGAACTACAATGAGCAGTTCTTC. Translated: CASSPGGNYNEQFF.